These T cell receptor beta chains were read from a single sample in a study of blood T cell repertoires in COVID-19. Profiled with immunoSEQ multiplex PCR; TCRdb holds only in-frame clones, not every one. The sample lists about 250,000 clones, under 90% occurring once. The source material was peripheral blood. Receptors were obtained from a woman between 35 and 50 years old who had recovered from COVID-19. Both conserved end residues are part of each CDR3. The order of the fields is J gene, V gene, D gene, clone size, CDR3 DNA, CDR3 protein. D genes are given only for firm matches. Not all rows give a size; the values are once, few, many and, for expanded clones, a class.

j_call: TRBJ2-4; v_call: TRBV2; d_call: TRBD2; clone_size: once; cdr3_nt: TGTGCCAGCAGCCTAGCGGGTGACATTCAGTACTTC; cdr3_aa: CASSLAGDIQYF
j_call: TRBJ1-3; v_call: TRBV15; d_call: TRBD1; clone_size: .; cdr3_nt: TGTGCCACCAGCAGCAGTTGGACAGGGGCGCCAGGAAACACCATATATTTT; cdr3_aa: CATSSSWTGAPGNTIYF
j_call: TRBJ1-4; v_call: TRBV4-1; d_call: .; clone_size: .; cdr3_nt: TGCGCCAGCAGCCAATTACAGGGAGCTAATGAAAAACTGTTTTTT; cdr3_aa: CASSQLQGANEKLFF
j_call: TRBJ2-1; v_call: TRBV27; d_call: TRBD1; clone_size: .; cdr3_nt: TGTGCCAGCAGTGCTTGGACAGGGAAGAACAATGAGCAGTTCTTC; cdr3_aa: CASSAWTGKNNEQFF
j_call: TRBJ1-1; v_call: TRBV19; d_call: .; clone_size: few; cdr3_nt: TGTGCCAGTACCTACAACAGGGACACTGAAGCTTTCTTT; cdr3_aa: CASTYNRDTEAFF
j_call: TRBJ1-6; v_call: TRBV27; d_call: .; clone_size: .; cdr3_nt: TGTGCCAGCAGGGATGGACTTTTAGGCTCACCCCTCCACTTT; cdr3_aa: CASRDGLLGSPLHF
j_call: TRBJ1-4; v_call: TRBV5-5; d_call: .; clone_size: .; cdr3_nt: TGTGCCAGCAGCTTGGATTACCCTGGGCCGCCTTTGGAAAAACTGTTTTTT; cdr3_aa: CASSLDYPGPPLEKLFF
j_call: TRBJ2-1; v_call: TRBV11-3; d_call: TRBD2; clone_size: .; cdr3_nt: TGTGCCAGCAGCTTGACTAGCGAGGTCTACAATGAGCAGTTCTTC; cdr3_aa: CASSLTSEVYNEQFF
j_call: TRBJ2-1; v_call: TRBV13; d_call: TRBD2; clone_size: .; cdr3_nt: TGTGCCAGCAGCCCCCCGACTAGCGGGGCCTTCTACAATGAGCAGTTCTTC; cdr3_aa: CASSPPTSGAFYNEQFF
j_call: TRBJ1-1; v_call: TRBV5-1; d_call: .; clone_size: .; cdr3_nt: TGCGCCAGCAGCTTGGGTGGGACAACTATCATGAACACTGAAGCTTTCTTT; cdr3_aa: CASSLGGTTIMNTEAFF
j_call: TRBJ2-7; v_call: TRBV6-5; d_call: .; clone_size: few; cdr3_nt: TGTGCCAGCACCCAACAGGGCTACGAGCAGTACTTC; cdr3_aa: CASTQQGYEQYF
j_call: TRBJ2-7; v_call: TRBV6-2/TRBV6-3; d_call: TRBD2; clone_size: .; cdr3_nt: TGTGCCAGCAGACCTCAGCTAGCGGCCGTTACCTACGAGCAGTACTTC; cdr3_aa: CASRPQLAAVTYEQYF
j_call: TRBJ2-7; v_call: TRBV5-4; d_call: TRBD1; clone_size: .; cdr3_nt: TGTGCCAGCAGCTTGGACCCAGGGGGAGAGCAGTACTTC; cdr3_aa: CASSLDPGGEQYF
j_call: TRBJ2-1; v_call: TRBV14; d_call: .; clone_size: .; cdr3_nt: TGTGCCAGCAGCCAGAAGACATACACCTACAATGAGCAGTTCTTC; cdr3_aa: CASSQKTYTYNEQFF
j_call: TRBJ1-1; v_call: TRBV7-2; d_call: .; clone_size: .; cdr3_nt: TGTGCCAGCAGCTTCCCATTGAGGACTGAAGCTTTCTTT; cdr3_aa: CASSFPLRTEAFF
j_call: TRBJ2-1; v_call: TRBV3-1/TRBV3-2; d_call: .; clone_size: .; cdr3_nt: TGTGCCAGCAGCCAAGATCGCGCGTCTGGTAATTATGAGCAGTTCTTC; cdr3_aa: CASSQDRASGNYEQFF
j_call: TRBJ2-5; v_call: TRBV18; d_call: .; clone_size: .; cdr3_nt: TGTGCCAGCTCAACCTCCTTTGTGGTTCGGGGAGAGACCCAGTACTTC; cdr3_aa: CASSTSFVVRGETQYF
j_call: TRBJ1-2; v_call: TRBV3-1/TRBV3-2; d_call: .; clone_size: few; cdr3_nt: TGTGCCAGCAGCCCAACAGGGTCTTATGGCTACACCTTC; cdr3_aa: CASSPTGSYGYTF
j_call: TRBJ2-5; v_call: TRBV19; d_call: .; clone_size: .; cdr3_nt: TGTGCCAGTGGAGGGGGGGCACAAGAGACCCAGTACTTC; cdr3_aa: CASGGGAQETQYF
j_call: TRBJ2-7; v_call: TRBV27; d_call: TRBD2; clone_size: .; cdr3_nt: TGTGCCACCCGGCGGGAGGGCCCGTACGAGCAGTACTTC; cdr3_aa: CATRREGPYEQYF
j_call: TRBJ2-5; v_call: TRBV27; d_call: TRBD1; clone_size: .; cdr3_nt: TGTGCCAGCAGTTTACTGGGACAGGGGCAAGAGACCCAGTACTTC; cdr3_aa: CASSLLGQGQETQYF
j_call: TRBJ1-2; v_call: TRBV24-1; d_call: .; clone_size: .; cdr3_nt: TGTGCCACCAGTGACGCCCTGGCGCAGGGCGCCTATGGCTACACCTTC; cdr3_aa: CATSDALAQGAYGYTF
j_call: TRBJ2-3; v_call: TRBV20-1; d_call: .; clone_size: .; cdr3_nt: TGCAGTGCCACTACCTCGGATACGCAGTATTTT; cdr3_aa: CSATTSDTQYF
j_call: TRBJ1-3; v_call: TRBV19; d_call: TRBD1; clone_size: .; cdr3_nt: TGTGCCAGTAGGGACCCGGGACAGGGGGCTGGAAACACCATATATTTT; cdr3_aa: CASRDPGQGAGNTIYF
j_call: TRBJ1-2; v_call: TRBV7-9; d_call: .; clone_size: .; cdr3_nt: TGTGCCAGCAGCCCATCCCATGGCTACACCTTC; cdr3_aa: CASSPSHGYTF
j_call: TRBJ2-7; v_call: TRBV30; d_call: .; clone_size: once; cdr3_nt: TGTGCCTGGAGTGTTGACGGAGCCTACGAGCAGTACTTC; cdr3_aa: CAWSVDGAYEQYF
j_call: TRBJ2-1; v_call: TRBV25-1; d_call: TRBD2; clone_size: .; cdr3_nt: TGTGCCAGTAGCGGGAGCTCCTACAATGAGCAGTTCTTC; cdr3_aa: CASSGSSYNEQFF
j_call: TRBJ2-5; v_call: TRBV5-8; d_call: .; clone_size: .; cdr3_nt: TGTGCCAGCAGCTTGGTTGGCGGGCTGGAGACCCAGTACTTC; cdr3_aa: CASSLVGGLETQYF
j_call: TRBJ2-2; v_call: TRBV5-1; d_call: TRBD1; clone_size: .; cdr3_nt: TGCGCCAGCAGCCTTGGGACAGACACCGGGGAGCTGTTTTTT; cdr3_aa: CASSLGTDTGELFF
j_call: TRBJ1-2; v_call: TRBV5-1; d_call: TRBD1; clone_size: .; cdr3_nt: TGCGCCAGCAGCCACGACAGGGCAGGGGATGGCTACACCTTC; cdr3_aa: CASSHDRAGDGYTF
j_call: TRBJ2-7; v_call: TRBV9; d_call: .; clone_size: .; cdr3_nt: TGTGCCAGCAGCGTCCGCGATTGGCCGGGAGACTCCTACGAGCAGTACTTC; cdr3_aa: CASSVRDWPGDSYEQYF
j_call: TRBJ1-2; v_call: TRBV29-1; d_call: .; clone_size: .; cdr3_nt: TGCAGCGTTGTGGAGTACTATGGCTACACCTTC; cdr3_aa: CSVVEYYGYTF
j_call: TRBJ2-7; v_call: TRBV10-3; d_call: .; clone_size: .; cdr3_nt: TGTGCCACAGAGGACGGAGGCTCCTACGAGCAGTACTTC; cdr3_aa: CATEDGGSYEQYF
j_call: TRBJ2-3; v_call: TRBV11-2; d_call: TRBD2; clone_size: .; cdr3_nt: TGTGCCAGCAGCTTAGATAGGCTAGCGGGGGTCACAGATACGCAGTATTTT; cdr3_aa: CASSLDRLAGVTDTQYF
j_call: TRBJ1-2; v_call: TRBV2; d_call: .; clone_size: .; cdr3_nt: TGTGCCAGCATTGTCCCACAGGGCTATGGCTACACCTTC; cdr3_aa: CASIVPQGYGYTF
j_call: TRBJ2-2; v_call: TRBV7-9; d_call: .; clone_size: once; cdr3_nt: TGTGCCAGCAGCTCACTCACTAAGAACACCGGGGAGCTGTTTTTT; cdr3_aa: CASSSLTKNTGELFF
j_call: TRBJ2-7; v_call: TRBV27; d_call: TRBD2; clone_size: .; cdr3_nt: TGTGCCAGCAGCCTTTATAGCGGGAAACCCTACGAGCAGTACTTC; cdr3_aa: CASSLYSGKPYEQYF
j_call: TRBJ1-4; v_call: TRBV6-5; d_call: .; clone_size: once; cdr3_nt: TGTGCCAGCAGCCCCCAGACTAATGAAAAACTGTTTTTT; cdr3_aa: CASSPQTNEKLFF
j_call: TRBJ1-5; v_call: TRBV6-1; d_call: TRBD1; clone_size: .; cdr3_nt: TGTGCCAGCAGTGAAGTTCGACAGGGTGGGCATCAGCCCCAGCATTTT; cdr3_aa: CASSEVRQGGHQPQHF
j_call: TRBJ1-2; v_call: TRBV19; d_call: .; clone_size: .; cdr3_nt: TGTGCCAGCATCCTCAGGGGATCTCACTATGGCTACACCTTC; cdr3_aa: CASILRGSHYGYTF